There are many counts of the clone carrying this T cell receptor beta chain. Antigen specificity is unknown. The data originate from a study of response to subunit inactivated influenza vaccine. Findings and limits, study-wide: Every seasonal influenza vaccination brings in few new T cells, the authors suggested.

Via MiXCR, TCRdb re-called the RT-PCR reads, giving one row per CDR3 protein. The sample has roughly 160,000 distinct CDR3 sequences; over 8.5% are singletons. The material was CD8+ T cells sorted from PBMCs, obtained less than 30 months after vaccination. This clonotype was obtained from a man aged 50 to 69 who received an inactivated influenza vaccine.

CDR3 loop: CASSEGGQLNEKLFF. CDR3 sequence (DNA): TGTGCCAGCAGCGAGGGGGGACAGCTTAATGAAAAACTGTTTTTT. The chain couples TRBV7-8 to TRBJ1-4, with 7 bases identical to TRBD1. The CDR3 covers 15 residues. V trimming: 5 bases; J trimming: 4 bases; junction bases outside the gene matches: 7. Germline loops: CDR1 SGHVS, CDR2 FQNEAQ.